Listed below are T cell receptor beta chains from one sample, sequenced in a study of CD8 T cells in Susac syndrome. MiXCR, applied by TCRdb to the immunoSEQ multiplex PCR reads, yields one record per CDR3 protein. This sample has about 280,000 distinct CDR3 sequences, with about 85% found just once. The sequenced material came from CD8+ T cells from PBMCs. These receptors were obtained from a human donor with multiple sclerosis. Both conserved end residues are part of each CDR3. D genes are given only for firm matches. For some rows the clone size is stated as once, few or many, or as a class when expanded; others skip it.

CDR3 length,V gene,J gene,clone size,D gene,CDR3 DNA,CDR3 protein
16,TRBV20-1,TRBJ2-5,.,.,TGCAGTGCTAGAGAAGTCTGGCGGGGGCTTGAGGAGACCCAGTACTTC,CSAREVWRGLEETQYF
15,TRBV5-6,TRBJ2-7,.,TRBD2,TGTGCCAGCAGCTTCCCCGGGACTACGATCTACGAGCAGTACTTC,CASSFPGTTIYEQYF
15,TRBV20-1,TRBJ2-2,.,.,TGCAGTGCTAGAGATCCGGGACACTTCACCGGGGAGCTGTTTTTT,CSARDPGHFTGELFF
16,TRBV3-1,TRBJ2-5,.,.,TGTGCCAGCAGCCATGTTGAGAGGCAGCTTCAAGAGACCCAGTACTTC,CASSHVERQLQETQYF
19,TRBV16,TRBJ2-1,.,.,TGTGCCAACAGCCTAGCTGCCGGTGACGGCTACGGGTTTGACAATGAGCAGTTCTTC,CANSLAAGDGYGFDNEQFF
14,TRBV29-1,TRBJ2-1,.,.,TGCAGCGTTGAATGGCTATCAAGCTACAATGAGCAGTTCTTC,CSVEWLSSYNEQFF
13,TRBV4-2,TRBJ2-3,few,.,TGTGCCAGCAGCCCTGATTTGTGGGATACGCAGTATTTT,CASSPDLWDTQYF
13,TRBV30,TRBJ1-2,.,.,TGTGCCTGGAGTTCAAACGATAGGGATGGCTACACCTTC,CAWSSNDRDGYTF
12,TRBV6-1,TRBJ2-3,few,.,TGTGCCAGCAGTCGGAGAGGAGATACGCAGTATTTT,CASSRRGDTQYF
15,TRBV5-4,TRBJ1-2,.,.,TGTGCCAGCAGCATCTACAGCCGAGCTAACTATGGCTACACCTTC,CASSIYSRANYGYTF
14,TRBV6-2/TRBV6-3,TRBJ2-1,.,.,TGTGCCAGCAGTTACCGGGACTCGTACAATGAGCAGTTCTTC,CASSYRDSYNEQFF
15,TRBV24-1,TRBJ2-3,.,TRBD2,TGTGCCACCAGTGACCTTAGCGGGACGACAGATACGCAGTATTTT,CATSDLSGTTDTQYF
17,TRBV27,TRBJ2-1,.,.,TGTGCCAGCAGTTTCTTTCCCCGGGACACTCACTACAATGAGCAGTTCTTC,CASSFFPRDTHYNEQFF
15,TRBV27,TRBJ2-3,.,.,TGTGCCAGCAGTTCTCGGGCGCGGGCCACAGATACGCAGTATTTT,CASSSRARATDTQYF
10,TRBV7-9,TRBJ2-1,few,TRBD2,TGTGCCTCGGGGGGTGGCGAGCAGTTCTTC,CASGGGEQFF
17,TRBV6-5,TRBJ2-2,.,TRBD2,TGTGCCAGCAGTTACCCGGCGGAGCGGGGGAACACCGGGGAGCTGTTTTTT,CASSYPAERGNTGELFF
12,TRBV29-1,TRBJ1-1,.,TRBD1,TGCAGCGTGCGGACAGGATACACTGAAGCTTTCTTT,CSVRTGYTEAFF
13,TRBV6-5,TRBJ2-1,.,.,TGTGCCAGCAGTTACTCGCCGTACAATGAGCAGTTCTTC,CASSYSPYNEQFF
13,TRBV25-1,TRBJ2-7,.,.,TGTGCCAGCAGTGTGGAGGTTCCCTACGAGCAGTACTTC,CASSVEVPYEQYF
18,TRBV6-5,TRBJ2-7,.,TRBD2,TGTGCCAGCAGTTACCCCCGAGCGGCAGCGGGAGTAACCTACGAGCAGTACTTC,CASSYPRAAAGVTYEQYF
14,TRBV4-2,TRBJ2-5,few,.,TGTGCCAGCAGCCAGACCGGGACGAGGGAGACCCAGTACTTC,CASSQTGTRETQYF
15,TRBV12-3/TRBV12-4,TRBJ2-3,.,.,TGTGCCAGCAGTTTAAAGGCCGATTGGACAGATACGCAGTATTTT,CASSLKADWTDTQYF